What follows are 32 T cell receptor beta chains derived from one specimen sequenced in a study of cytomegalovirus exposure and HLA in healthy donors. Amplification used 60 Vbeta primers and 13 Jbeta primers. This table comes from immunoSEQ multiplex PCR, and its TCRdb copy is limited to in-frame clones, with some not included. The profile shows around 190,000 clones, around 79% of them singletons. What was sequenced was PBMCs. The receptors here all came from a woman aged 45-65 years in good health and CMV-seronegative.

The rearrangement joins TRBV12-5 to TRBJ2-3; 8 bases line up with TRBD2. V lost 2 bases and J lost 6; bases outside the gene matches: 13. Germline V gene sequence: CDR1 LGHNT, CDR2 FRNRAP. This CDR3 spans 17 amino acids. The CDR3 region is CASGLRGWGGGPDTQYF. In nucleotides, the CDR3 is TGTGCTAGTGGTTTGCGAGGTTGGGGCGGGGGGCCCGATACGCAGTATTTT.

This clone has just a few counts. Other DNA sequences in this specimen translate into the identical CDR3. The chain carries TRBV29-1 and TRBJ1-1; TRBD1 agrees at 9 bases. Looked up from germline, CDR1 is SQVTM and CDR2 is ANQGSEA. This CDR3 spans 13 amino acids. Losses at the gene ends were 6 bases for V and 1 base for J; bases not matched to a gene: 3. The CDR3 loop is CSVPGQGNTEAFF. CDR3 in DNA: TGCAGCGTGCCGGGACAGGGGAACACTGAAGCTTTCTTT.

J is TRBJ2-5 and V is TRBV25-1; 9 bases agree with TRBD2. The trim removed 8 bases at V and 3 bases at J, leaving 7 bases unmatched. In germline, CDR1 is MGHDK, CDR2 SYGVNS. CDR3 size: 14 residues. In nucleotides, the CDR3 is TGTGCCAGCGGAGTTAGCGGGAGAAAAGAGACCCAGTACTTC. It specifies CASGVSGRKETQYF.

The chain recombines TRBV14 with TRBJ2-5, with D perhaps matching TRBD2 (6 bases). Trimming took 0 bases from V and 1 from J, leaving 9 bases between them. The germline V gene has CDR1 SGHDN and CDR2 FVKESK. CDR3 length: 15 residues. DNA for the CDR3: TGTGCCAGCAGCCAAGATGGGAGGATCCAAGAGACCCAGTACTTC. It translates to CASSQDGRIQETQYF.

Written as DNA, the CDR3 is TGTGCCAGCAGCCTCCCCCGGGATCGGGGCGGGGTCCGCACAGATACGCAGTATTTT. Amino acid sequence: CASSLPRDRGGVRTDTQYF. The chain combines TRBV7-3 with TRBJ2-3; D might be TRBD2 (6 bases). V dropped 5 bases and J dropped 1 base, with 25 bases sitting between them. The germline gives CDR1 SGHTA, CDR2 FQGTGA. This CDR3 is 19 amino acids long. The whole variable domain, remainder taken from reference TRBV7-3 and TRBJ2-3, is GAGVSQTPSNKVTEKGKYVELRCDPISGHTALYWYRQSLGQGPEFLIYFQGTGAADDSGLPNDRFFAVRPEGSVSTLKIQRTERGDSAVYLCASSLPRDRGGVRTDTQYFGPGTRLTVL.

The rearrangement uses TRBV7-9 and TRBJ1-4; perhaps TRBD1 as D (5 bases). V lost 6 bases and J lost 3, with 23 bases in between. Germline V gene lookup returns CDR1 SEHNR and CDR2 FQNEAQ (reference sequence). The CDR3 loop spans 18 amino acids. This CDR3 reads CASSRLLGAPRSNEKLFF. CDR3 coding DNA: TGTGCCAGCAGTCGCCTTTTAGGGGCGCCCCGATCTAATGAAAAACTGTTTTTT.

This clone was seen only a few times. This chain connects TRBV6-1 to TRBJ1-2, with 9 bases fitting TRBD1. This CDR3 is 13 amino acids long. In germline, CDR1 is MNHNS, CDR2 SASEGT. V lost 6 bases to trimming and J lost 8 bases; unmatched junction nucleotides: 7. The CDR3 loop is CASSRGQGRGYTF. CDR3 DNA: TGTGCCAGCAGCCGCGGACAGGGGCGAGGCTACACCTTC.

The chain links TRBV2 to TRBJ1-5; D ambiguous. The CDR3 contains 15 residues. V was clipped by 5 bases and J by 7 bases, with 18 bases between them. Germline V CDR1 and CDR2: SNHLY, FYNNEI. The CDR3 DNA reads TGTGCCAGCAGTATAGGAGCGCTTAGGCTCCAGCCCCAGCATTTT. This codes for CASSIGALRLQPQHF.

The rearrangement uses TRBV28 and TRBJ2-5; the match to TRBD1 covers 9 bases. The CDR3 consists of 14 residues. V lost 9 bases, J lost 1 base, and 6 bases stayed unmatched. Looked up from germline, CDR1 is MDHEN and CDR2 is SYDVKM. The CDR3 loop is CASRGQGSQETQYF. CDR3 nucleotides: TGTGCCAGTAGAGGACAGGGGTCCCAAGAGACCCAGTACTTC.

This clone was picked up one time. The CDR3 loop is CASSENGGRGYQPQHF. The CDR3, as DNA: TGTGCCAGCAGTGAAAACGGGGGTCGGGGGTATCAGCCCCAGCATTTT. This chain uses TRBV6-1 with TRBJ1-5; possibly TRBD1 for D (5 bases). CDR1 MNHNS and CDR2 SASEGT come from the germline V gene. The CDR3 spans 16 residues. The V end was cut by 2 bases, the J end by 5 bases, with 16 bases between.

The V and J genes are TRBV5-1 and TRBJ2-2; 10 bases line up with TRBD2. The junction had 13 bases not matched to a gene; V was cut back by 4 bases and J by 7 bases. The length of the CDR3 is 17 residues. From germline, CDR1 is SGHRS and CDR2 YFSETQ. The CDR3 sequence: CASSQAPAGGPGGELFF. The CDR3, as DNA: TGCGCCAGCAGCCAGGCCCCAGCGGGAGGGCCAGGCGGGGAGCTGTTTTTT.

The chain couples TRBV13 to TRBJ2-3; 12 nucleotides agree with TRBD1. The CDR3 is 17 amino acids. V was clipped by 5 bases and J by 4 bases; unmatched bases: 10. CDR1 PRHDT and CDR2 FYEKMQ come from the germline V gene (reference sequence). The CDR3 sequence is CASSPPAGTGGADTQYF. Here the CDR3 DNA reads TGTGCCAGCAGCCCCCCCGCCGGGACAGGGGGCGCAGATACGCAGTATTTT.

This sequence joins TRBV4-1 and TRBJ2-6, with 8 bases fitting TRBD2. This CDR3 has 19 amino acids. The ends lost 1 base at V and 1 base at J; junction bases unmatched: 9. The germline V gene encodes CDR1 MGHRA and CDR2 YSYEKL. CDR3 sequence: CASSQGSRAGGSGANVLTF. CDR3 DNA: TGCGCCAGCAGCCAAGGGTCAAGGGCGGGGGGTTCTGGGGCCAACGTCCTGACTTTC.

The CDR3 coding sequence is TGCGCCAGCAGTCAATCCTCAGGGGCCTACGAGCAGTACTTC. Protein: CASSQSSGAYEQYF. The J gene is TRBJ2-7, the V gene TRBV23-1, with a possible D match to TRBD1 (6 bases). TRBV23-1 is classed as an ORF, of uncertain function. The V and J ends lost 0 bases and 2 bases respectively, with 8 bases between them. This CDR3 region has 14 residues.

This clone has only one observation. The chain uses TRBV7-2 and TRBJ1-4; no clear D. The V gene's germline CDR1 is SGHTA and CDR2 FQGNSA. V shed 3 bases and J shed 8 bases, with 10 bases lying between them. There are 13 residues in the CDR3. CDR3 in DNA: TGTGCCAGCAGCTTCCGGGGATACGAAAAACTGTTTTTT. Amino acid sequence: CASSFRGYEKLFF. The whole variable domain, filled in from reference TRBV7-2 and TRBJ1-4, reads GAGVSQSPSNKVTEKGKDVELRCDPISGHTALYWYRQSLGQGLEFLIYFQGNSAPDKSGLPSDRFSAERTGGSVSTLTIQRTQQEDSAVYLCASSFRGYEKLFFGSGTQLSVL.

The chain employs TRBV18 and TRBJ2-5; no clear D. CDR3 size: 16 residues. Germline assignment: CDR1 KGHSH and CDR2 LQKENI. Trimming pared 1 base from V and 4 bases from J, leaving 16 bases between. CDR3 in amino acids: CASSPRALGASETQYF. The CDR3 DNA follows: TGTGCCAGCTCACCACGGGCCCTGGGTGCATCAGAGACCCAGTACTTC. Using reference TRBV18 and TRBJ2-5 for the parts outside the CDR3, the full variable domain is NAGVMQNPRHLVRRRGQEARLRCSPMKGHSHVYWYRQLPEEGLKFMVYLQKENIIDESGMPKERFSAEFPKEGPSILRIQQVVRGDSAAYFCASSPRALGASETQYFGPGTRLLVL.

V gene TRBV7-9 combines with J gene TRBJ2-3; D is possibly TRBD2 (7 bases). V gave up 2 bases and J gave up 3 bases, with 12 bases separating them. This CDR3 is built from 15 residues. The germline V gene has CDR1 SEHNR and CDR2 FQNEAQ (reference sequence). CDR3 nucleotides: TGTGCCAGCAGCTTATTGGGGGGGCCTACAGATACGCAGTATTTT. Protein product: CASSLLGGPTDTQYF.

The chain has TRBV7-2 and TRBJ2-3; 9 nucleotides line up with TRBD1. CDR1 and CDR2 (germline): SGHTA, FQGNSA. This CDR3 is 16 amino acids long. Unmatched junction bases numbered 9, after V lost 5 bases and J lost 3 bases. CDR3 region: CASSLLRDRETDTQYF. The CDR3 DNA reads TGTGCCAGCAGCCTGCTCCGGGACAGGGAGACAGATACGCAGTATTTT.

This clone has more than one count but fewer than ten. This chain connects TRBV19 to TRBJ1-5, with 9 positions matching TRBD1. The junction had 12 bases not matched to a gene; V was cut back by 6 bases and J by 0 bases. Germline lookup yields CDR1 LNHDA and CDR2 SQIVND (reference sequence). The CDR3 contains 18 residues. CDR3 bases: TGTGCCAGTAGGCTCGGGGACAGGGTTTTCTATAGCAATCAGCCCCAGCATTTT. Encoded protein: CASRLGDRVFYSNQPQHF.

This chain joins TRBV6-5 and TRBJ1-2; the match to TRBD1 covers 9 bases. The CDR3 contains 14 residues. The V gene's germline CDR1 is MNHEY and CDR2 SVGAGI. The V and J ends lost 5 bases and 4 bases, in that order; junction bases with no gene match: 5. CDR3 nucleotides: TGTGCCAGCAGTGAGGGGACAGGGCTCTATGGCTACACCTTC. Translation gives CASSEGTGLYGYTF.

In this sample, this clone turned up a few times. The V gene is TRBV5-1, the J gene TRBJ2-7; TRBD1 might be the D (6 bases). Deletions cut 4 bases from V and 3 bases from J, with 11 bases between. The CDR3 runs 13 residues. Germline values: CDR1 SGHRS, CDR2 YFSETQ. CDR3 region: CASSPDRHYEQYF. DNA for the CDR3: TGCGCCAGCAGCCCGGACAGACACTACGAGCAGTACTTC.

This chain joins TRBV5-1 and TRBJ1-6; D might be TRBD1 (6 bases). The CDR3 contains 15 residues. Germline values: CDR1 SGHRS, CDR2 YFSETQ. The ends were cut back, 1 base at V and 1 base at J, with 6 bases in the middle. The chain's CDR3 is CASSLTGSYNSPLHF. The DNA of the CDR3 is TGCGCCAGCAGCTTGACAGGGTCCTATAATTCACCCCTCCACTTT. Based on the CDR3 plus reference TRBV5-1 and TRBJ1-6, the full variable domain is KAGVTQTPRYLIKTRGQQVTLSCSPISGHRSVSWYQQTPGQGLQFLFEYFSETQRNKGNFPGRFSGRQFSNSRSEMNVSTLELGDSALYLCASSLTGSYNSPLHFGNGTRLTVT.

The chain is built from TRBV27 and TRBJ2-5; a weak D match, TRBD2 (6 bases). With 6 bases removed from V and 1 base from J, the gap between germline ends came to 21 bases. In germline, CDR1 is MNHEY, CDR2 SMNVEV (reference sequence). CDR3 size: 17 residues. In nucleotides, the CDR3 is TGTGCCAGCAGCCCAGGGTCTTTAGCTAGCGCCCAAGAGACCCAGTACTTC. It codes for CASSPGSLASAQETQYF.

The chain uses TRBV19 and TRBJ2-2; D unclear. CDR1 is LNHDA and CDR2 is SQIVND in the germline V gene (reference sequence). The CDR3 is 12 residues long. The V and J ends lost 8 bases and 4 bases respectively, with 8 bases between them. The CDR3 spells CASGLGTGELFF. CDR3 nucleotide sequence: TGTGCCAGTGGCCTAGGCACCGGGGAGCTGTTTTTT.

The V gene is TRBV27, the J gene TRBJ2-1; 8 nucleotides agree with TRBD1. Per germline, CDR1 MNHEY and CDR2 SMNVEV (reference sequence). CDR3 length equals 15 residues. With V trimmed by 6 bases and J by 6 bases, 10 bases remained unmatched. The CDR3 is CASRQGGRPSNEQFF. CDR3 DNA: TGTGCCAGCAGACAGGGGGGCCGCCCAAGCAATGAGCAGTTCTTC.

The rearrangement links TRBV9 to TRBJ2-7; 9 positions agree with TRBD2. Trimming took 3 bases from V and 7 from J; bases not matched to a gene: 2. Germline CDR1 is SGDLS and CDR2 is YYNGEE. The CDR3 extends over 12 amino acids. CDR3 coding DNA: TGTGCCAGCAGCGCCAGCGGGGGGGAGCAGTACTTC. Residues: CASSASGGEQYF.

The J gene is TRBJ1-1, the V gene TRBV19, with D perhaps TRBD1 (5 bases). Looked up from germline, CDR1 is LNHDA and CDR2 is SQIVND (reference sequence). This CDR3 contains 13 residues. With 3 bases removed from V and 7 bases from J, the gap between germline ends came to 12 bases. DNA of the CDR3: TGTGCCAGTAGTATCCCGGGACTGGGTGAAGCTTTCTTT. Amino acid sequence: CASSIPGLGEAFF. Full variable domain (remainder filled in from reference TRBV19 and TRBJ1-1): DGGITQSPKYLFRKEGQNVTLSCEQNLNHDAMYWYRQDPGQGLRLIYYSQIVNDFQKGDIAEGYSVSREKKESFPLTVTSAQKNPTAFYLCASSIPGLGEAFFGQGTRLTVV.

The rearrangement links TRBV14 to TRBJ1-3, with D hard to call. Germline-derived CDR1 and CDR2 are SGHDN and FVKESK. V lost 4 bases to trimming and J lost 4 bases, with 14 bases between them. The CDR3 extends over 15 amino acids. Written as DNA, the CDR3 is TGTGCCAGCAGCCCCCACGCCGGTCCAGGAAACACCATATATTTT. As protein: CASSPHAGPGNTIYF.

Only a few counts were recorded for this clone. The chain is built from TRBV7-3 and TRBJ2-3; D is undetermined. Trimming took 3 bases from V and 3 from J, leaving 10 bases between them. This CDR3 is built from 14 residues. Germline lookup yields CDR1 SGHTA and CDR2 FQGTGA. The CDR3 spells CASSFDSLTDTQYF. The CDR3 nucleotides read TGTGCCAGCAGCTTTGATAGTTTGACAGATACGCAGTATTTT.

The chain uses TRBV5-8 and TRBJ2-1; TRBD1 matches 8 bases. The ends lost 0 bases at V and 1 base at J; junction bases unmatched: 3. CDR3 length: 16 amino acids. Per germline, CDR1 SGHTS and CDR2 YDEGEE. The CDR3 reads CASSLGTGPSYNEQFF. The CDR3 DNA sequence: TGTGCCAGCAGCTTGGGGACAGGGCCTTCCTACAATGAGCAGTTCTTC.

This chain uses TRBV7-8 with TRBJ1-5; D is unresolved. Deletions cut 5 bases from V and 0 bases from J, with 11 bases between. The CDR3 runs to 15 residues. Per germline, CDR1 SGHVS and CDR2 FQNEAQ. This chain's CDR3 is CASSLESHSNQPQHF. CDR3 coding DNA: TGTGCCAGCAGCCTAGAATCCCATAGCAATCAGCCCCAGCATTTT.

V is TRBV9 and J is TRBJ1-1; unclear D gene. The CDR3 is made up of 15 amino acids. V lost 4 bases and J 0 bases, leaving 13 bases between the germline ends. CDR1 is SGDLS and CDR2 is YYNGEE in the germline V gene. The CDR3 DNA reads TGTGCCAGCAGCTCTCTCACCGGGGTGAACACTGAAGCTTTCTTT. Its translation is CASSSLTGVNTEAFF.